This T cell receptor (beta chain) was recorded in a study of cytomegalovirus exposure and HLA in healthy donors. Broader study findings: Among TCR beta chains, those listed as cytomegalovirus-associated numbered more than 150.

Primers for the PCR totalled 60 Vbeta and 13 Jbeta. The table came from immunoSEQ multiplex PCR; TCRdb's copy has only in-frame clones and leaves some out. The sample holds some 41,000 clones. This clone is called medium-sized (0.01 to 0.1%) based on its frequency. Antigen: not known. As for the donors, each was a healthy bone marrow donor. CDR1 MNHNY and CDR2 SVGAGI come from the germline V gene (reference sequence). Germline trimming cut 7 bases from V and 3 bases from J; bases unmatched to any gene: 11. CDR3 size: 16 residues. The origin of this receptor is a male donor in good health and CMV-seronegative. Sequencing input: PBMCs. The rearrangement uses TRBV6-6 and TRBJ1-3; 8 bases are a match to TRBD1. CDR3: CASNGQGGLNGNTIYF. The CDR3 DNA reads as TGTGCCAGCAATGGACAGGGTGGCTTGAATGGAAACACCATATATTTT.